This T cell receptor (beta chain) originates from a study of persistence of HIV-infected CD4 T cells. Study-wide background: Suppressive ART had lasted a median of roughly eight years. Two participants gave one leukapheresis sample; others gave up to roughly 200 mL blood repeatedly.

Sequencing used immunoSEQ version 4 in survey mode. The data were produced by immunoSEQ multiplex PCR, yet TCRdb's version contains in-frame clones alone and is incomplete. The sample contains approximately 19,000 clones, less than 75% of which appear only once. Study conclusions and caveats: TCRbeta richness was lower in CMV- and Gag-responding cells than in anti-CD3/anti-CD28-responding cells.

As concerns this clone: Antigen unknown.

The stimulus was lysate of CMV-infected fibroblasts, around 10 ug/mL. Sorting of responding CD4+ T cells relied on upregulated CD40 ligand together with CD69. Inclusion required CMV-positive serology and CD4+ counts above 400 cells/uL. Trimming took 6 bases from V and 7 from J, leaving 19 bases between them. Germline loops: CDR1 KGHSH, CDR2 LQKENI. The CDR3 is 15 amino acids. J is TRBJ2-4 and V is TRBV18; D not certain. The sequencing used CD4+ T cells sorted from PBMCs after 18-hour stimulation, collected from a patient who received antiretroviral therapy. This clonotype was obtained from an adult woman with HIV who was CMV-seropositive. This chain's CDR3 is CASSDLKISGNIQYF. CDR3 nucleotides: TGTGCCAGCTCTGACTTAAAGATATCTGGGAACATTCAGTACTTC.